One and the same sample provided the 24 T cell receptor beta chains below, sequenced in a study of a mutant IDH1 vaccine in newly diagnosed glioma. Here immunoSEQ multiplex PCR was the method, and the copy in TCRdb shows in-frame clones only, minus some. The table has about 68,000 clones, about four fifths seen once. Indicated time point: week 35, safety follow-up. What each vaccine dose contained was 300 ug of mutant IDH1 20-mer peptide, accompanied by topical imiquimod. No antigens are known for them. The sample consisted of PBMCs, taken from a glioma patient whose treatment included an IDH1 peptide vaccine. Every receptor here comes from a man between 18 and 29 years old with glioma.

The rearrangement uses TRBV5-5 and TRBJ1-1, with unresolved D. The CDR3 has 16 residues. Trimming removed 3 bases from V and 0 bases from J, with 15 bases in between. The V gene's germline CDR1 is SGHKS and CDR2 YYEKEE (reference sequence). The DNA for the CDR3 is TGTGCCAGCAGCTCCCCAGCGACGGCCATGAACACTGAAGCTTTCTTT. Its protein product is CASSSPATAMNTEAFF.

This chain links TRBV4-2 with TRBJ2-3; TRBD1 matches at 7 bases. V lost 4 bases to trimming and J lost 2 bases; unmatched junction nucleotides: 9. CDR1 is LGHNA and CDR2 is YNFKEQ in the germline V gene. The CDR3 extends over 16 amino acids. The CDR3 spells CASSLGERGHTDTQYF. The CDR3 DNA is TGTGCCAGCAGCCTCGGCGAAAGGGGGCACACAGATACGCAGTATTTT.

V and J are TRBV11-1 and TRBJ2-7, with 10 bases aligning to TRBD1. V trimming: 4 bases; J trimming: 1 base; junction bases outside the gene matches: 7. This CDR3 is built from 16 residues. The germline gives CDR1 SGHAT, CDR2 FQDESV (reference sequence). The CDR3: CASSSGRDRGSYEQYF. CDR3 sequence (DNA): TGTGCCAGCAGCTCGGGCCGGGACAGGGGTTCCTACGAGCAGTACTTC.

The chain recombines TRBV29-1 with TRBJ2-7; D not resolved. Between the trimmed V and J ends, which lost 5 bases and 1 base, there was a span of 9 bases. Germline CDR1 is SQVTM and CDR2 is ANQGSEA. There are 12 residues in the CDR3. The CDR3 DNA reads as TGCAGCGTTATCGGCAGGTCCTACGAGCAGTACTTC. Protein sequence: CSVIGRSYEQYF.

The V gene is TRBV5-6, the J gene TRBJ2-1, with D uncertain. Germline-derived CDR1 and CDR2 are SGHDT and YYEEEE. The length of the CDR3 is 15 residues. The V end lost 4 bases, the J end lost 2 bases, and 13 bases lay between the germline ends. The CDR3 nucleotides are TGTGCCAGCAGCGTGGTCCCGGCCACCTACAATGAGCAGTTCTTC. It translates to CASSVVPATYNEQFF.

The rearrangement links TRBV6-1 to TRBJ2-2, with 10 bases fitting TRBD2. The CDR3 has 17 residues. V was clipped by 4 bases and J by 3 bases; unmatched bases: 8. Germline lookup yields CDR1 MNHNS and CDR2 SASEGT. The CDR3 region is CASSGLAGEIYTGELFF. CDR3 DNA sequence: TGTGCCAGCAGTGGCCTAGCGGGGGAAATTTACACCGGGGAGCTGTTTTTT.

V gene TRBV5-6 combines with J gene TRBJ1-1, with TRBD1 matching over 11 bases. V lost 5 bases and J lost 0; bases outside the gene matches: 9. Germline CDR1 is SGHDT and CDR2 is YYEEEE. The length of the CDR3 is 17 residues. CDR3 sequence reads: CASSSDRGHLMNTEAFF. DNA for the CDR3: TGTGCCAGCAGTTCGGACAGGGGGCACCTCATGAACACTGAAGCTTTCTTT.

The J gene is TRBJ1-2, the V gene TRBV4-1; D possibly corresponds to TRBD1 (5 bases). Deletions cut 0 bases from V and 7 bases from J, with 12 bases between. The CDR3 covers 14 residues. Germline-derived CDR1 and CDR2 are MGHRA and YSYEKL. The CDR3 loop reads CASSQDRAGSGYTF. The CDR3 nucleotides are TGCGCCAGCAGCCAAGATCGGGCAGGGAGTGGCTACACCTTC.

The chain combines TRBV14 with TRBJ2-7; TRBD2 is a possible D gene (6 bases). The CDR3 length is 15 residues. V was shortened by 6 bases and J by 5 bases, with 20 bases between the two germline ends. Germline V gene lookup returns CDR1 SGHDN and CDR2 FVKESK. DNA of the CDR3: TGTGCCAGCAGTTACCAAACGGGACTGGGAGACGAGCAGTACTTC. Encoded protein: CASSYQTGLGDEQYF.

V usage is TRBV30 and J usage is TRBJ1-6; 7 nucleotides line up with TRBD1. CDR1 and CDR2 from the germline V gene are GTSNPN and SVGIG (reference sequence). The V and J ends lost 1 base and 8 bases, in that order; junction bases with no gene match: 8. The CDR3 loop spans 15 amino acids. CDR3 protein: CAWSAEQGLHSPLHF. In nucleotides, the CDR3 is TGTGCCTGGAGTGCCGAACAGGGGCTTCATTCACCCCTCCACTTT.

This sequence joins TRBV6-1 and TRBJ1-2; 8 bases map to TRBD1. This CDR3 is 15 amino acids long. V shed 1 base, J shed 2 bases, and the junction held 3 bases outside the gene matches. Per the germline V gene, CDR1 is MNHNS and CDR2 is SASEGT. CDR3: CASSEGTGRNYGYTF. Here the CDR3 DNA reads TGTGCCAGCAGTGAAGGGACAGGGAGAAACTATGGCTACACCTTC.

This clone was seen only once. This sequence joins TRBV28 and TRBJ2-3; 15 nucleotides line up with TRBD2. Germline CDR1 and CDR2: MDHEN and SYDVKM. The CDR3 extends over 19 amino acids. The V and J ends lost 3 bases and 0 bases, in that order; junction bases with no gene match: 7. The CDR3 loop is CASSLGLAGGRLSTDTQYF. In DNA, the CDR3 is TGTGCCAGCAGTTTGGGACTAGCGGGGGGCCGCCTGAGCACAGATACGCAGTATTTT.

CDR3 nucleotides: TGTGCCTGGAGACAACCCGAGCGGACAGGGAGATACGAGCAGTACTTC. Its protein is CAWRQPERTGRYEQYF. This chain connects TRBV30 to TRBJ2-7; the match to TRBD1 covers 8 bases. V gave up 3 bases and J gave up 4 bases; unmatched junction bases: 14. The CDR3 spans 16 residues. The germline CDR1 and CDR2 sequences are GTSNPN and SVGIG (reference sequence).

The chain has TRBV2 and TRBJ2-5, with 9 bases identical to TRBD1. Germline V gives CDR1 SNHLY, CDR2 FYNNEI. CDR3 length: 15 amino acids. J lost 0 bases, V lost 8 bases, and 7 bases had no gene match. The CDR3 reads CASERDRVHQETQYF. CDR3 coding DNA: TGTGCCAGCGAAAGGGACAGGGTCCACCAAGAGACCCAGTACTTC.

The chain couples TRBV19 to TRBJ1-1; no reliable D call. Trimming removed 7 bases at V and 0 bases at J, with 3 bases between. Germline V gene sequence: CDR1 LNHDA, CDR2 SQIVND (reference sequence). The CDR3 covers 11 residues. The CDR3 is CASILNTEAFF. The CDR3 region has the DNA TGTGCCAGTATTTTGAACACTGAAGCTTTCTTT. Filled out from reference TRBV19 and TRBJ1-1, the complete variable domain reads DGGITQSPKYLFRKEGQNVTLSCEQNLNHDAMYWYRQDPGQGLRLIYYSQIVNDFQKGDIAEGYSVSREKKESFPLTVTSAQKNPTAFYLCASILNTEAFFGQGTRLTVV.

This chain joins TRBV7-8 and TRBJ2-2, with a possible D match to TRBD1 (5 bases). CDR1 is SGHVS, CDR2 FQNEAQ, per germline. The CDR3 loop spans 18 amino acids. Between the trimmed V and J ends, which lost 2 bases and 5 bases, there was a span of 21 bases. The CDR3 loop is CASSLNTFGRGSTGELFF. The CDR3 DNA follows: TGTGCCAGCAGCTTAAATACGTTCGGTAGGGGTTCGACCGGGGAGCTGTTTTTT.

This clone occurred a few times. The chain combines TRBV4-1 with TRBJ1-1; D unresolved. This CDR3 contains 15 residues. V was cut by 1 base and J by 2 bases, with 11 bases left in between. Germline V gene lookup returns CDR1 MGHRA and CDR2 YSYEKL. CDR3: CASSQATVPNTEAFF. The CDR3 coding sequence is TGCGCCAGCAGCCAAGCCACCGTCCCAAACACTGAAGCTTTCTTT.

This rearrangement joins TRBV7-9 to TRBJ1-2; D perhaps matches TRBD1 (5 bases). There are 13 residues in the CDR3. Germline CDR1 and CDR2: SEHNR and FQNEAQ (reference sequence). V dropped 5 bases and J dropped 5 bases, with 12 bases sitting between them. The CDR3 spells CASSQGPLYGYTF. CDR3 DNA: TGTGCCAGCAGCCAGGGACCTTTGTATGGCTACACCTTC.

This clone was seen a handful of times. The J gene is TRBJ1-1, the V gene TRBV2; 9 bases are shared with TRBD1. V gave up 6 bases and J gave up 5 bases; unmatched junction bases: 7. There are 14 residues in the CDR3. Per germline, CDR1 SNHLY and CDR2 FYNNEI. This chain's CDR3 is CASRKQGATTEAFF. CDR3 in DNA: TGTGCCAGCAGAAAACAGGGGGCTACGACTGAAGCTTTCTTT.

This clone was counted a few times. V gene TRBV19 combines with J gene TRBJ1-1, with 7 bases lining up with TRBD1. This CDR3 has 14 residues. The V gene's germline CDR1 is LNHDA and CDR2 SQIVND (reference sequence). The junction had 9 bases not matched to a gene; V was cut back by 6 bases and J by 5 bases. CDR3 in amino acids: CASSTRDSPTEAFF. DNA for the CDR3: TGTGCCAGTAGCACCCGGGACAGTCCTACTGAAGCTTTCTTT.

The gene calls are TRBV20-1 and TRBJ2-5; 7 positions agree with TRBD2. Germline CDR1 DFQATT, CDR2 SNEGSKA (reference sequence). The length of the CDR3 is 9 residues. The CDR3 bases are TGCAGCGCGGGAGTGACCCAGTACTTC. Amino acids: CSAGVTQYF.

This chain joins TRBV27 and TRBJ1-1; maybe TRBD1 (6 bases). CDR3 size: 15 residues. CDR1 and CDR2 from the germline V gene are MNHEY and SMNVEV (reference sequence). V was pared by 8 bases and J by 4 bases, with 20 bases between. The CDR3 is CASSTGTRGFTEAFF. The CDR3, as DNA: TGTGCCAGCTCGACCGGGACAAGGGGGTTCACTGAAGCTTTCTTT.

The genes are TRBV10-3 and TRBJ1-1, with D perhaps TRBD1 (5 bases). Trimming shortened V by 8 bases and J by 3 bases, and 19 bases separated the two germline ends. There are 15 residues in the CDR3. Germline values: CDR1 ENHRY, CDR2 SYGVKD. The CDR3 is CAISSFQGGYTEAFF. CDR3 DNA: TGTGCCATCTCTTCGTTTCAGGGTGGGTACACTGAAGCTTTCTTT.

This clone was seen a few times. The CDR3 loop reads CASSLESLLDTEAFF. The CDR3 DNA reads TGTGCCAGCAGCTTGGAGAGCCTGTTGGACACTGAAGCTTTCTTT. V and J are TRBV5-4 and TRBJ1-1; no definite D call. Germline CDR1 is SGHNT and CDR2 is YYREEE (reference sequence). Trimming removed 0 bases from V and 3 bases from J, with 12 bases in between. The CDR3 extends over 15 amino acids.